The source of this T cell receptor beta chain is a study of cytotoxic CD8 clonotypes in ibrutinib-treated CLL. This clone was picked up one time. Its antigen is undetermined. Some clones are missing from TCRdb's copy, which holds only in-frame ones; the method was immunoSEQ multiplex PCR. The sample has around 310,000 clones; approximately 80% are singletons. Study observations and caveats: Higher circulating CD8+ T-cell counts strongly accompanied higher baseline clonality, above age-matched healthy donors.

Extraction of around 1.9 micrograms of genomic DNA from cryopreserved PBMCs supplied material for TCR beta libraries. Sequenced material: PBMCs, taken before ibrutinib treatment. This TCR was recovered from a human donor with chronic lymphocytic leukemia.

The CDR3 region has the DNA TGTGCCAGCAACCACGGGACTAGCATTTCTGGTGTGCAGTTCTTC. Amino acid sequence: CASNHGTSISGVQFF. This sequence joins TRBV7-9 and TRBJ2-1; 9 nucleotides align to TRBD2. Per the germline V gene, CDR1 is SEHNR and CDR2 is FQNEAQ (reference sequence). The V segment lost 7 bases and the J segment 12 bases; nucleotides outside the gene matches: 16. The CDR3 sequence is 15 residues long.